Shown below are 28 T cell receptor beta chains from a single sample sequenced in a study of blood T cell repertoires in COVID-19. Repertoires were generated with immunoSEQ multiplex PCR, while TCRdb's copy carries only in-frame clones and drops some. The repertoire has under 80,000 clones, roughly 80% of them found once; the top ten carry around 10%. Source material: peripheral blood. These receptors were obtained from a man in his fifties with acute or convalescent COVID-19.

Here the CDR3 reads CASRSPGLPSAFF. DNA for the CDR3: TGTGCCAGCAGATCACCGGGACTCCCGAGCGCTTTCTTT. This chain uses TRBV6-5 with TRBJ1-1, with D possibly being TRBD1 (5 bases). V lost 6 bases to trimming and J lost 11 bases, with 19 bases between them. The CDR3 contains 13 residues. CDR1 and CDR2 from the germline V gene are MNHEY and SVGAGI.

J is TRBJ2-7 and V is TRBV2; TRBD1 might be the D (6 bases). Germline V gene lookup returns CDR1 SNHLY and CDR2 FYNNEI. The CDR3 sequence is 15 residues long. Trimming pared 2 bases from V and 0 bases from J, leaving 11 bases between. CDR3 sequence (DNA): TGTGCCAGCAGTGAACGTGCAGGGGACTCCTACGAGCAGTACTTC. This codes for CASSERAGDSYEQYF.

The rearrangement uses TRBV25-1 and TRBJ2-4; the D gene is possibly TRBD2 (6 bases). The CDR3 totals 15 residues. V shed 1 base and J shed 1 base, with 8 bases lying between them. CDR1 and CDR2 from the germline V gene are MGHDK and SYGVNS. The CDR3, as DNA: TGTGCCAGCAGTGAATTTGGGGGGGCCAAAAACATTCAGTACTTC. The encoded protein is CASSEFGGAKNIQYF.

The chain employs TRBV5-1 and TRBJ1-1, with D hard to call. Trimming took off 1 base at V and 6 bases at J, with 10 bases between the two ends. Germline lookup yields CDR1 SGHRS and CDR2 YFSETQ. The CDR3 contains 13 residues. The CDR3 DNA follows: TGCGCCAGCAGCTTGTCAAACCGGGCTGAAGCTTTCTTT. It encodes CASSLSNRAEAFF. Full variable domain (outside the CDR3, taken from reference TRBV5-1 and TRBJ1-1): KAGVTQTPRYLIKTRGQQVTLSCSPISGHRSVSWYQQTPGQGLQFLFEYFSETQRNKGNFPGRFSGRQFSNSRSEMNVSTLELGDSALYLCASSLSNRAEAFFGQGTRLTVV.

This clone was counted between two and nine times. The rearrangement links TRBV4-2 to TRBJ1-5, with D perhaps TRBD1 (5 bases). Looked up from germline, CDR1 is LGHNA and CDR2 is YNFKEQ. The CDR3 sequence is 16 residues long. V dropped 0 bases and J dropped 0 bases, with 9 bases sitting between them. In DNA form, the CDR3 reads TGTGCCAGCAGCCAAGACCGACAGCATAGCAATCAGCCCCAGCATTTT. Its translation is CASSQDRQHSNQPQHF.

The rearrangement joins TRBV19 to TRBJ1-2, with 10 positions matching TRBD1. This CDR3 comprises 14 residues. V lost 7 bases and J lost 2; bases outside the gene matches: 4. The germline gives CDR1 LNHDA, CDR2 SQIVND (reference sequence). CDR3 nucleotides: TGTGCCAGTAAGCCGGGACAGGGGAACTATGGCTACACCTTC. It translates to CASKPGQGNYGYTF.

The chain combines TRBV7-2 with TRBJ2-5; D gene unclear. Between the trimmed V and J ends, which lost 5 bases and 1 base, there was a span of 14 bases. This CDR3 comprises 15 residues. Germline CDR1 reads SGHTA; CDR2 reads FQGNSA. As DNA, the CDR3 is TGTGCCAGCAGCCCAGGTCTGGGTATCCAAGAGACCCAGTACTTC. Translated, it gives CASSPGLGIQETQYF.

V gene TRBV6-2 or TRBV6-3 combines with J gene TRBJ2-1; 9 bases fit TRBD2. The CDR3 sequence is 15 residues long. J was trimmed by 7 bases and V by 4 bases; bases with no gene match: 8. Germline CDR1 is MNHEY and CDR2 is SVGEGT. CDR3 residues: CASSSTSGQGNEQFF. DNA of the CDR3: TGTGCCAGCAGTTCGACTAGCGGTCAGGGGAATGAGCAGTTCTTC.

The chain has TRBV9 and TRBJ2-1; D might be TRBD1 (6 bases). The germline V gene has CDR1 SGDLS and CDR2 YYNGEE. The CDR3 runs 15 residues. Trimming stripped 4 bases from V and 1 base from J, with 12 bases between. The DNA for the CDR3 is TGTGCCAGCAGCCTGACAGGTTTGTCCTACAATGAGCAGTTCTTC. Translated, it gives CASSLTGLSYNEQFF.

As to this clone: Other nucleotide sequences in the sample specify the same CDR3. This rearrangement joins TRBV11-2 to TRBJ1-6; possible D gene TRBD1, 5 bases. CDR1 is SGHAT, CDR2 FQNNGV, per germline. V lost 0 bases and J 10 bases, leaving 10 bases between the germline ends. This CDR3 region has 14 residues. CDR3 residues: CASSLDRVGSPLHF. The CDR3 DNA sequence: TGTGCCAGCAGCTTAGACAGGGTGGGCTCACCCCTCCACTTT.

The rearrangement links TRBV7-2 to TRBJ2-5; TRBD1 matches 10 bases. V was pared by 5 bases and J by 10 bases, with 10 bases of the junction left unmatched. CDR1 is SGHTA, CDR2 FQGNSA, per germline. This CDR3 region has 14 residues. The CDR3 DNA is TGTGCCAGCAGCCCGGGGACAGGGGACCGAAACCAGTACTTC. This gives the protein CASSPGTGDRNQYF.

The chain joins TRBV7-7 to TRBJ1-4; 9 nucleotides agree with TRBD1. Germline V CDR1 and CDR2: SSHAT, FNYEAQ (reference sequence). V trimming: 5 bases; J trimming: 3 bases; junction bases outside the gene matches: 10. The CDR3 consists of 17 residues. CDR3 in amino acids: CASSPSTGGMANEKLFF. CDR3 DNA sequence: TGTGCCAGCAGCCCCTCGACAGGGGGAATGGCTAATGAAAAACTGTTTTTT.

Only one count was recorded for this clone. The V and J genes are TRBV6-6 and TRBJ2-7, with unresolved D. Germline assignment: CDR1 MNHNY and CDR2 SVGAGI (reference sequence). The CDR3 has 14 residues. Trimming cost V 6 bases and J 0 bases, with 12 bases left between them. In DNA, the CDR3 is TGTGCCAGCAGACCCGCCCTAGGCTCCTACGAGCAGTACTTC. As protein: CASRPALGSYEQYF.

This clone has just one count. The chain recombines TRBV7-8 with TRBJ1-5, with 7 bases fitting TRBD1. The CDR3 contains 16 residues. The germline V gene encodes CDR1 SGHVS and CDR2 FQNEAQ. V was clipped by 2 bases and J by 4 bases; unmatched bases: 8. The CDR3 reads CASSLLTGRLNQPQHF. As DNA, the CDR3 is TGTGCCAGCAGCTTACTGACAGGGAGGCTTAATCAGCCCCAGCATTTT.

The V gene is TRBV28, the J gene TRBJ1-4, with 8 nucleotides matching TRBD1. Trimming took 6 bases from V and 4 from J; bases not matched to a gene: 10. CDR1 and CDR2 from the germline V gene are MDHEN and SYDVKM. CDR3 length: 16 residues. The CDR3 sequence: CASRKRQGAGNEKLFF. CDR3 DNA: TGTGCCAGCAGAAAACGGCAGGGGGCTGGTAATGAAAAACTGTTTTTT.

The chain employs TRBV28 and TRBJ2-1, with D maybe TRBD2 (6 bases). There are 11 residues in the CDR3. Germline V gene sequence: CDR1 MDHEN, CDR2 SYDVKM. V dropped 6 bases and J dropped 14 bases, with 14 bases sitting between them. CDR3 DNA: TGTGCCAGCAGCCGCGGGATTGGGGAGTTCTTC. It yields the protein CASSRGIGEFF.

This chain joins TRBV7-2 and TRBJ2-7, with 9 bases matching TRBD1. The CDR3 length is 14 residues. Germline assignment: CDR1 SGHTA and CDR2 FQGNSA. Trimming cost V 5 bases and J 3 bases; bases outside gene matches: 5. CDR3 in DNA: TGTGCCAGCAGCAAGGACAGGGGCCTCTACGAGCAGTACTTC. Its protein is CASSKDRGLYEQYF.

This rearrangement joins TRBV30 to TRBJ1-1; possibly TRBD1 for D (5 bases). The CDR3 contains 14 residues. Germline loops: CDR1 GTSNPN, CDR2 SVGIG (reference sequence). V was clipped by 0 bases and J by 3 bases, with 11 bases between them. CDR3 bases: TGTGCCTGGAGTGTACGGGGGACCGACACTGAAGCTTTCTTT. Its protein is CAWSVRGTDTEAFF.

This clone was recorded once. The chain uses TRBV6-5 and TRBJ1-6; maybe TRBD1 (6 bases). This CDR3 comprises 15 residues. CDR1 is MNHEY and CDR2 is SVGAGI in the germline V gene. The germline V and J ends were trimmed by 0 bases and 6 bases, with 9 bases remaining between them. In nucleotides, the CDR3 is TGTGCCAGCAGTTACTCCGGACAGCCTAATTCACCCCTCCACTTT. Translated: CASSYSGQPNSPLHF.

The chain has TRBV11-2 and TRBJ2-3; tentative D call: TRBD2 (6 bases). The germline V and J ends were trimmed by 4 bases and 2 bases, with 13 bases remaining between them. Germline CDR1 and CDR2: SGHAT and FQNNGV. The CDR3 consists of 15 residues. The CDR3 bases are TGTGCCAGCAGCTACTGGTGGGGGGTCACAGATACGCAGTATTTT. Translated: CASSYWWGVTDTQYF.

V usage is TRBV9 and J usage is TRBJ1-2; 10 bases agree with TRBD1. V lost 0 bases, J lost 6 bases, and 5 bases stayed unmatched. Germline CDR1 SGDLS, CDR2 YYNGEE. The CDR3 extends over 15 amino acids. The CDR3 protein is CASSVGTGGLDGYTF. DNA for the CDR3: TGTGCCAGCAGCGTAGGGACAGGGGGATTGGATGGCTACACCTTC.

The chain is built from TRBV27 and TRBJ1-6, with D possibly matching TRBD1 (5 bases). Trimming cost V 6 bases and J 0 bases, with 9 bases left between them. Germline CDR1 reads MNHEY; CDR2 reads SMNVEV (reference sequence). This CDR3 has 15 residues. CDR3 coding DNA: TGTGCCAGCAGACCGGGGGGCTCCTATAATTCACCCCTCCACTTT. It yields the protein CASRPGGSYNSPLHF.

This chain links TRBV29-1 with TRBJ2-3, with D possibly TRBD2 on 5 matching bases. V shed 5 bases and J shed 0 bases, with 6 bases lying between them. Germline V gene sequence: CDR1 SQVTM, CDR2 ANQGSEA. The CDR3 is made up of 12 amino acids. The CDR3 region is CSVSGSTDTQYF. The CDR3 nucleotides read TGCAGCGTTTCGGGGAGCACAGATACGCAGTATTTT.

The CDR3 DNA reads as TGTGCCAGCAGTTACGGCGGGGGCTTAGATACGCAGTATTTT. As protein: CASSYGGGLDTQYF. V usage is TRBV6-2 or TRBV6-3 and J usage is TRBJ2-3; D possibly corresponds to TRBD2 (7 bases). The CDR3 has 14 amino acids. V lost 2 bases and J 5 bases, leaving 11 bases between the germline ends. Looked up from germline, CDR1 is MNHEY and CDR2 is SVGEGT.

The rearrangement joins TRBV4-2 to TRBJ2-3; D uncertain. With 3 bases removed from V and 6 bases from J, the gap between germline ends came to 7 bases. This CDR3 comprises 12 residues. Germline CDR1 reads LGHNA; CDR2 reads YNFKEQ. CDR3 in amino acids: CASSQQADTQYF. In nucleotides, the CDR3 is TGTGCCAGCAGCCAGCAGGCCGATACGCAGTATTTT.

This clone was detected a few times. CDR3 bases: TGTGCCAGCAGCTTAGTAGACAGGTTGAACACTGAAGCTTTCTTT. It specifies CASSLVDRLNTEAFF. This chain connects TRBV5-4 to TRBJ1-1; tentative D call: TRBD1 (6 bases). V lost 2 bases, J lost 0 bases, and 11 bases lay in between. This CDR3 region has 15 residues. The germline V gene has CDR1 SGHNT and CDR2 YYREEE (reference sequence).

The chain carries TRBV6-6 and TRBJ2-7; 9 bases are a match to TRBD1. J gave up 6 bases and V 6 bases, and 9 bases lay outside the gene matches. This CDR3 is 14 amino acids long. Germline CDR1 and CDR2: MNHNY and SVGAGI (reference sequence). For the CDR3, the DNA is TGTGCCAGCAGCCTCGAACAGGGGGCGGGCGAGCAGTACTTC. This codes for CASSLEQGAGEQYF.

This chain joins TRBV5-5 and TRBJ2-7; TRBD2 agrees at 11 bases. The CDR3 loop spans 17 amino acids. CDR1 and CDR2 (germline): SGHKS, YYEKEE (reference sequence). The ends lost 4 bases at V and 2 bases at J; junction bases unmatched: 11. CDR3: CASSESFRSGRAYEQYF. In nucleotides, the CDR3 is TGTGCCAGCAGCGAATCGTTTCGTAGCGGGAGGGCCTACGAGCAGTACTTC.